This is a list of T cell receptor beta chains from one sample in a study of cytomegalovirus exposure and HLA in healthy donors. The repertoire was sequenced with immunoSEQ multiplex PCR; TCRdb's copy has only in-frame clones and lacks some. The sample consists of 80,000 to 100,000 clones, around 70% of them appearing once. Sequences were obtained from PBMCs. These receptors came from a man aged 50-60 years in good health and CMV-seronegative. CDR3s include the opening cysteine and the closing phenylalanine or tryptophan. Each record gives: J gene, clone size, V gene, D gene, CDR3 protein, CDR3 DNA. A D gene is named only where the DNA matches it firmly. Size is stated for part of the rows, as once, few or many counts, or as a class when the clone is expanded.

J: TRBJ1-2; size: few; V: TRBV7-2; D: TRBD1; CDR3: CASSPDRGQGGDGYTF; DNA: TGTGCCAGCAGCCCGGACAGGGGGCAAGGGGGGGATGGCTACACCTTC
J: TRBJ2-1; size: -; V: TRBV6-6; D: TRBD2; CDR3: CASSPLAGGYNEQFF; DNA: TGTGCCAGCAGCCCACTAGCGGGGGGTTACAATGAGCAGTTCTTC
J: TRBJ2-2; size: -; V: TRBV6-1; D: TRBD2; CDR3: CASCGLAGEGGDTGELFF; DNA: TGTGCCAGCTGTGGACTAGCGGGAGAGGGGGGGGACACCGGGGAGCTGTTTTTT
J: TRBJ1-1; size: few; V: TRBV28; D: -; CDR3: CASSIRNIFSEAFF; DNA: TGTGCCAGCAGTATCAGAAATATCTTCAGTGAAGCTTTCTTT
J: TRBJ1-1; size: -; V: TRBV15; D: -; CDR3: CATSSIHQNTEAFF; DNA: TGTGCCACCAGCAGTATACACCAGAACACTGAAGCTTTCTTT
J: TRBJ2-5; size: -; V: TRBV29-1; D: -; CDR3: CSVLGGGLETQYF; DNA: TGCAGCGTGCTAGGGGGGGGGCTGGAGACCCAGTACTTC
J: TRBJ2-7; size: few; V: TRBV19; D: -; CDR3: CASSIGGTDFYEQYF; DNA: TGTGCCAGTAGTATTGGGGGGACAGATTTCTACGAGCAGTACTTC
J: TRBJ2-3; size: once; V: TRBV6-5; D: TRBD1; CDR3: CASTGQGWTDTQYF; DNA: TGTGCCAGCACGGGACAGGGGTGGACAGATACGCAGTATTTT
J: TRBJ1-4; size: few; V: TRBV5-1; D: -; CDR3: CASSPGSTNEKLFF; DNA: TGCGCCAGCAGCCCCGGTTCAACTAATGAAAAACTGTTTTTT
J: TRBJ2-1; size: few; V: TRBV28; D: TRBD2; CDR3: CATEGGRDYNEQFF; DNA: TGTGCCACTGAAGGCGGGAGGGATTACAATGAGCAGTTCTTC
J: TRBJ2-2; size: -; V: TRBV30; D: -; CDR3: CACHRRGASTGELFF; DNA: TGTGCCTGCCACAGGCGCGGGGCGTCAACCGGGGAGCTGTTTTTT
J: TRBJ2-1; size: few; V: TRBV7-9; D: TRBD2; CDR3: CASSLPSGRANEQFF; DNA: TGTGCCAGCAGCTTACCTAGCGGGAGGGCCAATGAGCAGTTCTTC
J: TRBJ2-7; size: -; V: TRBV14; D: -; CDR3: CASSQAHSYEQYF; DNA: TGTGCCAGCAGCCAGGCCCATTCCTACGAGCAGTACTTC
J: TRBJ2-5; size: once; V: TRBV7-6; D: -; CDR3: CASSRSLGRTGWEVKGTQYF; DNA: TGTGCCAGCAGCCGCTCTTTGGGGAGAACAGGGTGGGAAGTAAAAGGGACCCAGTACTTC
J: TRBJ2-7; size: -; V: TRBV30; D: -; CDR3: CAWSLKTVGSGTGSYEQYF; DNA: TGTGCCTGGTCCCTCAAAACAGTCGGTTCTGGTACAGGCTCCTACGAGCAGTACTTC
J: TRBJ1-1; size: -; V: TRBV6-5; D: TRBD1; CDR3: CASSVPGQGIGKAFF; DNA: TGTGCCAGCAGTGTCCCGGGACAGGGGATAGGTAAAGCTTTCTTT
J: TRBJ2-6; size: -; V: TRBV10-3; D: -; CDR3: CASSTDLSGANVLTF; DNA: TGTGCCTCGTCGACTGATCTTTCTGGGGCCAACGTCCTGACTTTC
J: TRBJ2-1; size: -; V: TRBV7-9; D: TRBD1; CDR3: CASSFHRGLNEQFF; DNA: TGTGCCAGCAGCTTTCACAGGGGGCTCAATGAGCAGTTCTTC
J: TRBJ2-3; size: few; V: TRBV9; D: TRBD1; CDR3: CASSTDSKQGTQYF; DNA: TGTGCCAGCAGCACTGACTCGAAACAGGGGACGCAGTATTTT
J: TRBJ2-1; size: -; V: TRBV2; D: -; CDR3: CASSDSALNEQFF; DNA: TGTGCCAGCAGTGATTCTGCCCTAAATGAGCAGTTCTTC
J: TRBJ1-5; size: -; V: TRBV28; D: -; CDR3: CASSLSFSGQPQHF; DNA: TGTGCCAGCAGTTTGAGTTTTTCGGGTCAGCCCCAGCATTTT
J: TRBJ2-7; size: -; V: TRBV19; D: -; CDR3: CASSIRGGRDEQYF; DNA: TGTGCCAGTAGTATTCGCGGGGGCAGGGACGAGCAGTACTTC
J: TRBJ1-4; size: -; V: TRBV30; D: -; CDR3: CACDRASGNEKLFF; DNA: TGTGCCTGTGACAGAGCCTCTGGTAATGAAAAACTGTTTTTT
J: TRBJ2-1; size: few; V: TRBV10-3; D: TRBD1; CDR3: CAIKPGQEKNEQFF; DNA: TGTGCCATCAAGCCGGGACAGGAGAAAAATGAGCAGTTCTTC
J: TRBJ2-7; size: -; V: TRBV4-2; D: -; CDR3: CASSQGLLYEQYF; DNA: TGTGCCAGCAGCCAAGGACTGCTCTACGAGCAGTACTTC
J: TRBJ2-2; size: -; V: TRBV14; D: -; CDR3: CASSPGLTNTGELFF; DNA: TGTGCCAGCAGCCCAGGACTGACGAACACCGGGGAGCTGTTTTTT
J: TRBJ2-1; size: -; V: TRBV5-1; D: TRBD2; CDR3: CASSLVLAGGPGNEQFF; DNA: TGCGCCAGCAGCTTGGTACTAGCGGGGGGGCCCGGGAATGAGCAGTTCTTC
J: TRBJ1-2; size: -; V: TRBV5-1; D: -; CDR3: CASSLVNTAVYGYTF; DNA: TGCGCCAGCAGCTTGGTAAACACAGCCGTATATGGCTACACCTTC
J: TRBJ1-1; size: -; V: TRBV10-3; D: TRBD1; CDR3: CAIMDRVENTEAFF; DNA: TGTGCCATCATGGACAGGGTGGAGAACACTGAAGCTTTCTTT
J: TRBJ2-1; size: -; V: TRBV4-1; D: TRBD2; CDR3: CASSQVFRGGYNEQFF; DNA: TGCGCCAGCAGCCAAGTCTTCCGGGGGGGCTACAATGAGCAGTTCTTC
J: TRBJ2-1; size: -; V: TRBV7-9; D: -; CDR3: CASSLASGGGEQFF; DNA: TGTGCCAGCAGCTTAGCGTCGGGGGGCGGTGAGCAGTTCTTC
J: TRBJ1-4; size: few; V: TRBV28; D: TRBD1; CDR3: CASSPAGTGHEKLFF; DNA: TGTGCCAGCAGCCCCGCCGGGACAGGGCATGAAAAACTGTTTTTT
J: TRBJ1-1; size: -; V: TRBV6-4; D: TRBD1; CDR3: CASSDTDRGTEAFF; DNA: TGTGCCAGCAGTGACACCGACAGGGGCACTGAAGCTTTCTTT
J: TRBJ1-1; size: -; V: TRBV7-8; D: -; CDR3: CASSPGGRNTEAFF; DNA: TGTGCCAGCAGCCCGGGGGGGAGGAACACTGAAGCTTTCTTT
J: TRBJ2-1; size: -; V: TRBV18; D: -; CDR3: CASSPTLDGEQFF; DNA: TGTGCCAGCTCACCAACACTAGACGGTGAGCAGTTCTTC
J: TRBJ2-7; size: once; V: TRBV27; D: -; CDR3: CASSSHLPGRGYEQYF; DNA: TGTGCCAGCAGTTCACACCTCCCGGGACGGGGGTACGAGCAGTACTTC
J: TRBJ1-1; size: -; V: TRBV11-2; D: -; CDR3: CASSPKRENTEAFF; DNA: TGTGCCAGCAGCCCCAAACGGGAGAACACTGAAGCTTTCTTT
J: TRBJ2-6; size: -; V: TRBV18; D: TRBD1; CDR3: CASSPPFLTGGASSGANVLTF; DNA: TGTGCCAGCTCACCACCGTTTTTGACAGGGGGCGCAAGCTCTGGGGCCAACGTCCTGACTTTC
J: TRBJ1-6; size: -; V: TRBV7-2; D: TRBD1; CDR3: CASSPPGQGAGYSPLHF; DNA: TGTGCCAGCAGCCCACCGGGACAGGGGGCTGGTTATTCACCCCTCCACTTT
J: TRBJ2-7; size: -; V: TRBV7-9; D: TRBD1; CDR3: CASSLGPRTGEQYF; DNA: TGTGCCAGCAGCTTGGGTCCTAGGACAGGCGAGCAGTACTTC
J: TRBJ2-7; size: -; V: TRBV28; D: TRBD2; CDR3: CASSRGDGYEQYF; DNA: TGTGCCAGCAGCCGGGGGGACGGCTACGAGCAGTACTTC
J: TRBJ2-7; size: -; V: TRBV5-6; D: -; CDR3: CASSFHYEQYF; DNA: TGTGCCAGCAGCTTTCATTACGAGCAGTACTTC
J: TRBJ2-7; size: -; V: TRBV18; D: -; CDR3: CASSPGRTYEQYF; DNA: TGTGCCAGCTCACCAGGCAGAACCTACGAGCAGTACTTC
J: TRBJ1-4; size: -; V: TRBV11-3; D: -; CDR3: CASSPGAGENEKLFF; DNA: TGTGCCAGCAGCCCCGGGGCAGGGGAGAATGAAAAACTGTTTTTT